The sequence of this TCR beta chain was determined in a study of blood T cell repertoires in COVID-19 (TCRdb year 2020). Regarding the study in general: Samples from collaborators originated in the United States, Italy and Spain and spanned both the acute and convalescent phases of COVID-19. The prospective study material was composed of cDNA or gDNA derived from T cells, B-cell-depleted T cells, or PBMCs. The samples were drawn from two sources: the first 160 participants of the ongoing ImmuneRACE study, and 1,000 to 1,500 subjects contributed by 6 global collaborators. The repertoires were released in a freely available public database intended as a resource for research on the immune response to SARS-CoV-2. Nearly every sample came with metadata listing a de-identified subject ID, COVID-19 status, age in years and sex. Where available, HLA class I and class II types were taken from metadata supplied by the sample provider and were not determined by assay-based typing. Subjects who had been exposed to COVID-19, were actively infected with it, or had recovered from it provided the deeply sampled blood TCRbeta repertoires that made up the dataset. Study-wide conclusions, independent of this receptor: How much clinical and demographic metadata was included differed by source and by participant, and the metadata was provided uncurated.

This clone was seen once. This clone's antigen is unknown. No per-base quality is available; no much larger clone lies one base away. Each collaborating institution followed its own protocols to collect whole blood in K2EDTA tubes. For TCRbeta analysis, collaborator samples were shipped as frozen whole blood, as isolated PBMCs, or as DNA extracted from either sample type. The germline V gene supplies CDR1 SGHTA and CDR2 FQGNSA. Germline trimming: 5 bases from V, 2 bases from J; junction bases outside gene matches: 7. The CDR3 runs 15 residues from the cysteine to the phenylalanine. This entry keeps only the CDR3 DNA: 45 bases, framed from base 1. TCRbeta CDR3 regions were amplified from genomic DNA by means of the immunoSEQ Assay, a bias-controlled multiplex PCR. On the study's bioinformatics: Within the assay, amplification of reference gene primers was used to estimate how many nucleated cells each sample contained. To quantify the absolute abundance of each unique TCRbeta CDR3 rearrangement, sequence reads were collapsed and filtered. For each sample, productive Simpson clonality was calculated as the square root of Simpson's diversity index across productive rearrangements. Here the immuneACCESS table is served through TCRdb, limited to in-frame sequences with V and J called. Missing clones are a known gap in these copies; in checked studies unresolved V genes cover under half, and the rest lacks a known reason. That table furnishes V, J and clone size, whereas the DNA furnished D and trimming. In all, the sample holds about 360,000 clones, and over 65% of those were seen once. The ten most abundant clones make up more than 1% of the sample.

This sequence originates from a human donor with acute or convalescent COVID-19. The donor label of this sample is uncertain. The chain employs TRBV7-2 and TRBJ2-3, with TRBD2 matching 7 junction bases. The sample comprised peripheral blood. This receptor carries the CDR3 CASSMSGATTDTQYF. In nucleotide form, the sequence is TGTGCCAGCAGCATGAGCGGGGCCACCACAGATACGCAGTATTTT.